This T cell receptor (beta chain) was profiled in a study of Graves' ophthalmopathy and Graves' hyperthyroidism. Looking at the study overall: Peripheral blood was obtained at first diagnosis, ahead of any treatment.

The sample holds many counts of this clonotype. Its cognate antigen is unknown. Study-wide results and limits: Most thyroid clonotypes expanded beyond 0.001 frequency were also found in blood.

Trimming took off 1 base at V and 0 bases at J, with 9 bases between the two ends. CDR1 and CDR2 from the germline V gene are SGHTA and FQGNSA. The CDR3 covers 15 residues. From RNA, the CDR3 regions of TCR beta chains were amplified and sequenced. After a first-round RT-PCR with HTBI primers, a second-round multiplex PCR was run. TCRdb used MiXCR to reprocess the multiplex PCR reads, holding one entry per CDR3 protein. The sample holds 40,000 to 50,000 distinct CDR3 sequences, around half seen once. In this cohort, patients with other autoimmune diseases, uncontrolled infections, pregnancy or lactation were excluded. The authors used Ficoll-Paque density gradient centrifugation to separate PBMCs. The input was 10 ml of fresh peripheral blood.

The sequenced material came from peripheral blood. The J gene is TRBJ2-5, the V gene TRBV7-2; a possible D gene is TRBD2 (5 bases). The TCR was taken from an adult man with Graves' ophthalmopathy. In DNA, the CDR3 is TGTGCCAGCAGCTTAGGGACTGACTACCAAGAGACCCAGTACTTC. Amino acid sequence: CASSLGTDYQETQYF.